The source of this TCR beta chain is a study of cytomegalovirus exposure and HLA in healthy donors. At the level of the study: Researchers found that 81% of under 450 genotyped donors fell within the Caucasian-associated ancestry cluster. General study points: As a later analysis revealed, most CMV-associated TCR beta chains appeared HLA-restricted.

This CDR3 contains 17 residues. Per germline, CDR1 SGHRS and CDR2 YFSETQ. With V trimmed by 6 bases and J by 3 bases, 12 bases remained unmatched. Note on this clone: Its antigen is undetermined.

PCR involved 60 Vbeta and 13 Jbeta primers. Sequenced by immunoSEQ multiplex PCR; TCRdb stores in-frame clones only, minus some. The table records tens of thousands of clones, about two thirds of them present only once. The sequenced sample was PBMCs. This receptor was obtained from a woman between 45 and 65 years old in good health and CMV-seropositive. This chain links TRBV5-1 with TRBJ2-2; 9 bases match TRBD1. The CDR3 is CASIATPQGADTGELFF. The CDR3 DNA reads TGCGCCAGCATCGCCACCCCACAGGGGGCTGACACCGGGGAGCTGTTTTTT.